This T cell receptor (beta chain) is drawn from a study of CD8 T cells in Susac syndrome. The ends were cut back, 2 bases at V and 2 bases at J, with 20 bases in the middle. Germline CDR1 reads LGHNT; CDR2 reads FRNRAP. The CDR3 sequence is 18 residues long. The RNA input was roughly 0.45 to 1 ug, and it was reverse transcribed with random hexamers. An immunoSEQ multiplex PCR generated amplified TCR beta CDR3 products spanning 54 Vbeta and 13 Jbeta. TCRdb analysed the immunoSEQ multiplex PCR reads with MiXCR anew, one entry per CDR3 protein. The table records tens of thousands of distinct CDR3 sequences, roughly 93% of them present only once. This clonotype appeared once. Sequencing of TCR beta was undertaken in CD8+ and CD4+ T cells derived from blood. Age- and sex-matched healthy donors served as the control group. TEMRA cells were enriched by FACS, and CD4+ and CD8+ T cells were negatively isolated.

The origin of this receptor is a human donor in good health. The sequenced sample consisted of CD8+ T cells from PBMCs. The chain couples TRBV12-5 to TRBJ2-3, with D possibly being TRBD2 (5 bases). CDR3 residues: CASGLTRTLPAFTDTQYF. CDR3 nucleotides: TGTGCTAGTGGTTTGACAAGGACTCTACCCGCCTTCACAGATACGCAGTATTTT.